Listed here are 11 T cell receptor beta chains from one sample, sequenced in a study of CD8 T cells in Susac syndrome. With random hexamers, reverse transcription was performed on about 0.5 to 1 ug of RNA. MiXCR, applied by TCRdb to the immunoSEQ multiplex PCR reads, yields one record per CDR3 protein. The table has approximately 140,000 distinct CDR3 sequences, approximately 95% seen once; the top ten hold approximately 0.11%. Sequenced material: CD4+ T cells from PBMCs. Source of these receptors: a human donor with multiple sclerosis.

The chain has TRBV3-1 and TRBJ2-5; tentatively, D is TRBD2 (5 bases). Trimming removed 1 base from V and 7 bases from J, with 19 bases in between. Germline assignment: CDR1 LGHDT and CDR2 YNNKEL (reference sequence). CDR3 length: 16 residues. CDR3 in amino acids: CASSQVSGRPHMTQYF. DNA for the CDR3: TGTGCCAGCAGCCAAGTGTCGGGAAGACCGCATATGACCCAGTACTTC.

The J gene is TRBJ1-6, the V gene TRBV3-1; perhaps TRBD1 as D (6 bases). The V gene's germline CDR1 is LGHDT and CDR2 YNNKEL (reference sequence). The CDR3 totals 16 residues. Deletions cut 1 base from V and 7 bases from J, with 14 bases between. The CDR3 DNA reads TGTGCCAGCAGCCAAGGACCACAGGGAACCAATTCACCCCTCCACTTT. Its translation is CASSQGPQGTNSPLHF.

The chain has TRBV3-1 and TRBJ2-3; maybe TRBD2 (6 bases). The length of the CDR3 is 19 residues. Germline assignment: CDR1 LGHDT and CDR2 YNNKEL (reference sequence). Between the trimmed V and J ends, which lost 0 bases and 2 bases, there was a span of 21 bases. The CDR3 here is CASSQDGPRGLPPTDTQYF. The CDR3 coding sequence is TGTGCCAGCAGCCAAGATGGGCCGCGGGGCCTCCCACCCACAGATACGCAGTATTTT.

This clonotype was observed a handful of times. The chain recombines TRBV6-1 with TRBJ1-5, with 8 bases lining up with TRBD1. This CDR3 is 13 amino acids long. After removal of 5 bases from V and 12 bases from J, the junction contained 9 bases not matched to a gene. Germline CDR1 and CDR2: MNHNS and SASEGT. CDR3 amino acids: CASSPAGGKGQHF. The CDR3, as DNA: TGTGCCAGCAGTCCGGCAGGGGGCAAGGGCCAGCATTTT.

The chain has TRBV6-5 and TRBJ2-5; TRBD1 matches 8 bases. The CDR3 is 16 residues long. The germline CDR1 and CDR2 sequences are MNHEY and SVGAGI. V lost 2 bases and J lost 3; bases outside the gene matches: 8. In nucleotides, the CDR3 is TGTGCCAGCAGTTACGATCTTGGGACAGGAAAAGAGACCCAGTACTTC. Its protein product is CASSYDLGTGKETQYF.

This clonotype was detected only a few times. J is TRBJ2-5 and V is TRBV28; 10 positions match TRBD1. Germline CDR1 and CDR2: MDHEN and SYDVKM. CDR3 length: 13 amino acids. V trimming: 6 bases; J trimming: 5 bases; junction bases outside the gene matches: 3. CDR3 loop: CASRTGGRETQYF. The CDR3 DNA follows: TGTGCCAGCAGGACAGGGGGCCGGGAGACCCAGTACTTC.

The chain employs TRBV30 and TRBJ1-2, with D maybe TRBD1 (5 bases). Deletions cut 6 bases from V and 4 bases from J, with 21 bases between. The germline gives CDR1 GTSNPN, CDR2 SVGIG (reference sequence). The CDR3 covers 15 residues. CDR3 DNA sequence: TGTGCCTGCCTTAAGGGGCAGGAGTCTTCCTATGGCTACACCTTC. Its translation: CACLKGQESSYGYTF.

Only one count was recorded for this clonotype. This sequence joins TRBV28 and TRBJ2-7; possible D gene TRBD2, 6 bases. The germline V gene encodes CDR1 MDHEN and CDR2 SYDVKM. The CDR3 contains 14 residues. V was pared by 11 bases and J by 3 bases, with 20 bases between. CDR3 amino acids: CAGGTSGNLYEQYF. In DNA form, the CDR3 reads TGTGCCGGAGGGACTTCCGGGAACCTCTACGAGCAGTACTTC.

V usage is TRBV24-1 and J usage is TRBJ2-1; 9 positions agree with TRBD1. J gave up 6 bases and V 5 bases, and 10 bases lay outside the gene matches. CDR3 length: 16 residues. Germline V gene data show CDR1 as KGHDR and CDR2 as SFDVKD. The DNA of the CDR3 is TGTGCCACCAGTGGAGAAGGGACAGGGACTTTCAATGAGCAGTTCTTC. Amino acid sequence: CATSGEGTGTFNEQFF.

The chain links TRBV14 to TRBJ2-7; D is possibly TRBD1 (5 bases). Trimming pared 0 bases from V and 0 bases from J, leaving 6 bases between. Germline CDR1 reads SGHDN; CDR2 reads FVKESK. CDR3 size: 14 residues. DNA for the CDR3: TGTGCCAGCAGCCAAGAAGACAGCTCCTACGAGCAGTACTTC. This codes for CASSQEDSSYEQYF. Full variable domain (outside the CDR3, taken from reference TRBV14 and TRBJ2-7): EAGVTQFPSHSVIEKGQTVTLRCDPISGHDNLYWYRRVMGKEIKFLLHFVKESKQDESGMPNNRFLAERTGGTYSTLKVQPAELEDSGVYFCASSQEDSSYEQYFGPGTRLTVT.

The V gene is TRBV6-1, the J gene TRBJ2-1, with D uncertain. This CDR3 contains 16 residues. The germline V gene encodes CDR1 MNHNS and CDR2 SASEGT. The V end lost 2 bases, the J end lost 0 bases, and 11 bases lay between the germline ends. The CDR3 bases are TGTGCCAGCAGTGAAAGGTCTCTAAACTCCTACAATGAGCAGTTCTTC. Translated: CASSERSLNSYNEQFF.